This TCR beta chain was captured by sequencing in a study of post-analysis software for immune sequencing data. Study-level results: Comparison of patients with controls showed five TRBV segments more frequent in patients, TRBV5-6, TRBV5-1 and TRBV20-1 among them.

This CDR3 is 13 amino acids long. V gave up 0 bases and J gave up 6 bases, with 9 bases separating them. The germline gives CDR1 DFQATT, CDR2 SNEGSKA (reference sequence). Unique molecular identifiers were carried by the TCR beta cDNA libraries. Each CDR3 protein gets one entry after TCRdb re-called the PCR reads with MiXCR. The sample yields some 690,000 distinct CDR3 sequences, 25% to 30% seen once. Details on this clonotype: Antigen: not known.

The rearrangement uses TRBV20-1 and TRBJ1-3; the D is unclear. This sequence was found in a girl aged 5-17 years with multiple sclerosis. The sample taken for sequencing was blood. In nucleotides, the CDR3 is TGCAGTGCTAGAGACCCAGTCAAAAACACCATATATTTT. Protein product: CSARDPVKNTIYF.